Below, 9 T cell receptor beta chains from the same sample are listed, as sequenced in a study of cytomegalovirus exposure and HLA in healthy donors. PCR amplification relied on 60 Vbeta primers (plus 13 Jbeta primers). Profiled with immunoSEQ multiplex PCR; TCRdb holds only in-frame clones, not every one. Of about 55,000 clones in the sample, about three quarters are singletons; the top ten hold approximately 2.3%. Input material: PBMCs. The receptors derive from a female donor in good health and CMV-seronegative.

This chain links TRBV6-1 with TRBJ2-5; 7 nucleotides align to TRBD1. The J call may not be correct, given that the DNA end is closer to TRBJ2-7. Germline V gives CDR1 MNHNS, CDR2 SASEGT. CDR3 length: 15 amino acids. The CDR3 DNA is TGTGCCAGCAGAGAGCCGGGACAGCGACACTACGAGCAGTACTTC. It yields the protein CASREPGQRHYEQYF.

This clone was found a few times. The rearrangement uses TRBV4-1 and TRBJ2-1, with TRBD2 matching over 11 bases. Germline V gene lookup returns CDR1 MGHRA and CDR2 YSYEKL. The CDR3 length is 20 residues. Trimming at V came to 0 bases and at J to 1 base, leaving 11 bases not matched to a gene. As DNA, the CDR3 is TGCGCCAGCAGCCAAGATAGGGGGACTAGCGGCTTTAGGTCCTACAATGAGCAGTTCTTC. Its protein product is CASSQDRGTSGFRSYNEQFF.

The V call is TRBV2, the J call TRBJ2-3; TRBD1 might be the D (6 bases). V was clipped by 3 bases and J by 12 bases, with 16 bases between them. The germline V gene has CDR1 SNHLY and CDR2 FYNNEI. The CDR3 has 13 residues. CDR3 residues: CASSEGAPSRQYF. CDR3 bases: TGTGCCAGCAGTGAGGGGGCTCCAAGCCGTCAGTATTTT.

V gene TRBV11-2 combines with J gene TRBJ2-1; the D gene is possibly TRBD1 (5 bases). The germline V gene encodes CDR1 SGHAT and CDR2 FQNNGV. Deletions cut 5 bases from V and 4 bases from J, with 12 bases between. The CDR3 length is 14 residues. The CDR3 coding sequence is TGTGCCAGCAGCCCGCCAGGGATGTACAATGAGCAGTTCTTC. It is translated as CASSPPGMYNEQFF.

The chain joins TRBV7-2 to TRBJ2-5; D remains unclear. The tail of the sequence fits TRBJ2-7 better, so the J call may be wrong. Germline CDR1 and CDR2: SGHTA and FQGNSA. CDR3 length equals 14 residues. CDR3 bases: TGTGCCAGCAGCCCAATGGCGGTTTCCTACGAGCAGTACTTC. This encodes CASSPMAVSYEQYF.

Here the CDR3 reads CASSINRAQETQYF. CDR3 sequence (DNA): TGCGCCAGCAGCATAAACAGGGCCCAAGAGACCCAGTACTTC. The J gene is TRBJ2-5, the V gene TRBV5-1; D perhaps matches TRBD1 (6 bases). Germline CDR1 SGHRS, CDR2 YFSETQ. V was clipped by 4 bases and J by 1 base, with 11 bases between them. CDR3 size: 14 residues.

Here the CDR3 DNA reads TGTGCCAGCAGGCTATATGCGGGGGATGTCTACGAGCAGTACTTC. This encodes CASRLYAGDVYEQYF. This chain connects TRBV6-5 to TRBJ2-7, with 7 bases matching TRBD2. J was trimmed by 3 bases and V by 6 bases; bases with no gene match: 11. Germline CDR1 and CDR2: MNHEY and SVGAGI. The CDR3 loop spans 15 amino acids.

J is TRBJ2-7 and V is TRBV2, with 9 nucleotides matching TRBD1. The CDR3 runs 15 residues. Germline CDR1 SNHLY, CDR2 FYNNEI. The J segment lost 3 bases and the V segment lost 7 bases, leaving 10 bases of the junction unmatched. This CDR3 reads CASISGQGSVYEQYF. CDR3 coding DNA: TGTGCCAGCATCTCAGGACAGGGGAGTGTCTACGAGCAGTACTTC.

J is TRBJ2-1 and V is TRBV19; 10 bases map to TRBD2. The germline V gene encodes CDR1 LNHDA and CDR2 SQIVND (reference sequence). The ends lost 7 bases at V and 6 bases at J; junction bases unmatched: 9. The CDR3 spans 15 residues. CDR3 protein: CASTQEREGLNEQFF. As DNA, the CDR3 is TGTGCCAGTACCCAGGAGCGGGAGGGCCTCAATGAGCAGTTCTTC.